Below, 5 T cell receptor beta chains from the same sample are listed, as sequenced in a study of OX40 agonist ivuxolimab in advanced cancers. Method: immunoSEQ multiplex PCR; TCRdb's copy keeps in-frame clones and lacks some. The sample has under 80,000 clones; over 85% are singletons. Sequences were derived from CD4+ or CD8+ T cells sorted from blood, sampled in a trial of the OX40 agonist ivuxolimab. The receptors come from an adult with an advanced solid tumor such as melanoma, head and neck, liver or kidney cancer.

The chain couples TRBV6-5 to TRBJ2-1; D may be TRBD2 (6 bases). The germline CDR1 and CDR2 sequences are MNHEY and SVGAGI. The CDR3 has 11 amino acids. V lost 7 bases to trimming and J lost 7 bases, with 8 bases between them. The CDR3 loop is CASMRGNEQFF. CDR3 nucleotides: TGTGCCAGCATGCGGGGAAATGAGCAGTTCTTC.

The chain has TRBV7-2 and TRBJ2-3, with 13 nucleotides matching TRBD2. J gave up 6 bases and V 4 bases, and 4 bases lay outside the gene matches. Germline CDR1 and CDR2: SGHTA and FQGNSA. This CDR3 has 15 residues. This CDR3 reads CASSSRTSGSDTQYF. As DNA, the CDR3 is TGTGCCAGCAGCTCGCGGACTAGCGGGAGCGATACGCAGTATTTT.

The chain joins TRBV10-3 to TRBJ1-3, with D perhaps TRBD1 (6 bases). The V and J ends lost 7 bases and 0 bases respectively, with 10 bases between them. The CDR3 has 14 amino acids. Germline CDR1 is ENHRY and CDR2 is SYGVKD. The CDR3 loop reads CAITPTGSGNTIYF. The CDR3 DNA is TGTGCCATCACCCCGACAGGCTCTGGAAACACCATATATTTT.

The V gene is TRBV6-1, the J gene TRBJ1-5; D is uncertain. V lost 3 bases and J 9 bases, leaving 15 bases between the germline ends. Per the germline V gene, CDR1 is MNHNS and CDR2 is SASEGT. The CDR3 is made up of 14 amino acids. CDR3 bases: TGTGCCAGCAGTGAGATTGTTCTACCACCGCCCCAGCATTTT. As protein: CASSEIVLPPPQHF.

The chain couples TRBV5-1 to TRBJ2-7, with a tentative D call TRBD1 (5 bases). CDR1 and CDR2 (germline): SGHRS, YFSETQ. Trimming cost V 0 bases and J 7 bases, with 17 bases left between them. CDR3 length: 15 amino acids. CDR3 region: CASSLAIGAPEEQYF. The CDR3 DNA sequence: TGCGCCAGCAGCTTGGCCATAGGGGCGCCGGAAGAGCAGTACTTC.